Below are 13 T cell receptor beta chains sequenced from a single sample in a study of blood T cell repertoires in COVID-19. TCRdb keeps only in-frame clones here, not all; method: immunoSEQ multiplex PCR. Of 62,000 or so clones listed, roughly 80% are singletons. The sample comprised PBMCs or T cells enriched from blood (not recorded which). The receptor set was obtained from a woman between 35 and 50 years old with acute COVID-19.

This clone was seen more than once but under ten times. J is TRBJ2-5 and V is TRBV9; tentatively, D is TRBD2 (5 bases). CDR3 length equals 14 residues. With 3 bases removed from V and 1 base from J, the gap between germline ends came to 10 bases. Germline CDR1 is SGDLS and CDR2 is YYNGEE. The CDR3 is CASSDGSAQETQYF. The CDR3 coding sequence is TGTGCCAGCAGCGATGGGAGCGCCCAAGAGACCCAGTACTTC.

The V and J genes are TRBV27 and TRBJ1-4; the D is unclear. CDR3 size: 13 residues. Germline loops: CDR1 MNHEY, CDR2 SMNVEV (reference sequence). The V end was cut by 2 bases, the J end by 4 bases, with 5 bases between. Here the CDR3 reads CASSLAVNEKLFF. The CDR3 region has the DNA TGTGCCAGCAGTTTAGCGGTTAATGAAAAACTGTTTTTT.

The CDR3 loop reads CASSHDWEQFF. The CDR3 DNA follows: TGTGCCAGCAGCCACGACTGGGAGCAGTTCTTC. The chain carries TRBV3-1 (or the pseudogene TRBV3-2) and TRBJ2-1; no firm D call. The CDR3 is made up of 11 amino acids. Trimming shortened V by 3 bases and J by 10 bases, and 7 bases separated the two germline ends. Germline values: CDR1 LGHDT, CDR2 YNNKEL (reference sequence).

The chain uses TRBV5-1 and TRBJ2-5; the D gene is possibly TRBD2 (6 bases). Trimming took off 4 bases at V and 1 base at J, with 17 bases between the two ends. Per the germline V gene, CDR1 is SGHRS and CDR2 is YFSETQ. There are 16 residues in the CDR3. The CDR3 sequence: CASSPSLAGRQETQYF. CDR3 bases: TGCGCCAGCAGCCCCTCGCTGGCGGGGCGCCAAGAGACCCAGTACTTC. The entire variable domain, with the rest obtained from reference TRBV5-1 and TRBJ2-5, is as follows: KAGVTQTPRYLIKTRGQQVTLSCSPISGHRSVSWYQQTPGQGLQFLFEYFSETQRNKGNFPGRFSGRQFSNSRSEMNVSTLELGDSALYLCASSPSLAGRQETQYFGPGTRLLVL.

Remarks on this clone: Given the absence of the conserved phenylalanine or tryptophan at the CDR3 end, a read error is likely. Because the CDR3's place on the DNA is in doubt, the DNA is left out and the CDR3 is given as listed by TCRdb. This chain links TRBV6-5 with TRBJ2-7; the table gives TRBD1 as D, unverified against the DNA. Germline CDR1 MNHEY, CDR2 SVGAGI. Termini included, the CDR3 measures 13 amino acids. This CDR3 is CASSQTQETPLAL.

The rearrangement uses TRBV5-1 and TRBJ1-2; 8 bases match TRBD1. This CDR3 is built from 16 residues. CDR1 is SGHRS and CDR2 is YFSETQ in the germline V gene. J was trimmed by 7 bases and V by 4 bases; bases with no gene match: 15. CDR3 sequence: CASSQTMQGAISGYTF. CDR3 bases: TGCGCCAGCAGCCAGACCATGCAGGGGGCTATTAGTGGCTACACCTTC.

The gene calls are TRBV24-1 and TRBJ2-5, with 7 bases aligning to TRBD2. Germline CDR1 and CDR2: KGHDR and SFDVKD. The CDR3 runs 16 residues. Trimming at V came to 1 base and at J to 1 base, leaving 5 bases not matched to a gene. CDR3 DNA: TGTGCCACCAGTGATTTAGGGCTAGCGGCCCAAGAGACCCAGTACTTC. It yields the protein CATSDLGLAAQETQYF.

The chain joins TRBV9 to TRBJ2-1, with TRBD2 matching over 9 bases. Germline CDR1 and CDR2: SGDLS and YYNGEE. The CDR3 runs to 16 residues. J was trimmed by 1 base and V by 3 bases; bases with no gene match: 5. The CDR3 DNA reads TGTGCCAGCAGCGAGATTAGCGGGAGTTCCTACAATGAGCAGTTCTTC. It translates to CASSEISGSSYNEQFF.

The CDR3 DNA sequence: TGTGCCAGCAGCCAAGTGGGACTGATCTATGGCTACACCTTC. It codes for CASSQVGLIYGYTF. This chain joins TRBV4-2 and TRBJ1-2; perhaps TRBD1 as D (5 bases). The CDR3 is 14 residues long. Germline CDR1 LGHNA, CDR2 YNFKEQ. V was shortened by 1 base and J by 4 bases, with 10 bases between the two germline ends.

This sequence joins TRBV5-4 and TRBJ1-2, with unresolved D. This CDR3 is built from 14 residues. CDR1 and CDR2 from the germline V gene are SGHNT and YYREEE (reference sequence). Trimming removed 0 bases at V and 4 bases at J, with 10 bases between. The CDR3 sequence is CASSLDSLAYGYTF. The CDR3 DNA follows: TGTGCCAGCAGCTTGGACAGCCTCGCCTATGGCTACACCTTC.

The chain joins TRBV7-9 to TRBJ2-5; tentative D call: TRBD1 (6 bases). Trimming shortened V by 3 bases and J by 4 bases, and 12 bases separated the two germline ends. CDR1 is SEHNR, CDR2 FQNEAQ, per germline (reference sequence). The CDR3 has 14 residues. The CDR3 DNA sequence: TGTGCCAGCAGCTTCGCCAGGGGATCAGAGACCCAGTACTTC. Translating gives CASSFARGSETQYF.

J is TRBJ1-5 and V is TRBV11-2, with D perhaps matching TRBD1 (6 bases). The CDR3 loop spans 15 amino acids. Germline CDR1 SGHAT, CDR2 FQNNGV. V lost 5 bases to trimming and J lost 0 bases, with 11 bases between them. The CDR3 DNA reads as TGTGCCAGCAGCCTAACAGGGAATAGCAATCAGCCCCAGCATTTT. This codes for CASSLTGNSNQPQHF. The complete variable domain, with remaining parts taken from reference TRBV11-2 and TRBJ1-5, reads EAGVAQSPRYKIIEKRQSVAFWCNPISGHATLYWYQQILGQGPKLLIQFQNNGVVDDSQLPKDRFSAERLKGVDSTLKIQPAKLEDSAVYLCASSLTGNSNQPQHFGDGTRLSIL.

V and J are TRBV25-1 and TRBJ2-3; TRBD2 matches at 8 bases. The CDR3 extends over 13 amino acids. With 2 bases clipped from V and 11 bases from J, the junction kept 6 bases outside the gene matches. Looked up from germline, CDR1 is MGHDK and CDR2 is SYGVNS. The CDR3 reads CASSEAGGSGQYF. The CDR3 DNA follows: TGTGCCAGCAGTGAAGCGGGGGGAAGTGGGCAGTATTTT. Full variable domain (missing parts from reference TRBV25-1 and TRBJ2-3): EADIYQTPRYLVIGTGKKITLECSQTMGHDKMYWYQQDPGMELHLIHYSYGVNSTEKGDLSSESTVSRIRTEHFPLTLESARPSHTSQYLCASSEAGGSGQYFGPGTRLTVL.